Listed below are T cell receptor beta chains from one sample, sequenced in a study of blood T cell repertoires in COVID-19. Produced via immunoSEQ multiplex PCR; TCRdb's table is partial and in-frame only. The sample includes some 260,000 clones, 88% of them seen just once. Sequencing used peripheral blood. The source of these receptors is a woman aged 30 to 39 with acute or convalescent COVID-19. Both conserved end residues are part of each CDR3. The D gene is left open where the match is weak. A clone size is listed for some rows: how often the clone was seen (once, few, many), or a class if it is expanded.

J gene: TRBJ2-3; V gene: TRBV7-6; clone size: .; D gene: .; CDR3 DNA: TGTGCCAGCAGCTTAGCCTCCGGCGGGGATACGCAGTATTTT; CDR3 protein: CASSLASGGDTQYF
J gene: TRBJ2-2; V gene: TRBV19; clone size: few; D gene: TRBD2; CDR3 DNA: TGTGCCAGTAGTATACTAGCGGGAGTAGGAACCGGGGAGCTGTTTTTT; CDR3 protein: CASSILAGVGTGELFF
J gene: TRBJ1-4; V gene: TRBV6-5; clone size: .; D gene: TRBD1; CDR3 DNA: TGTGCCAGCAGGCCGGGGACAGGGGGCATTTCAGAACTGTTTTTT; CDR3 protein: CASRPGTGGISELFF
J gene: TRBJ1-3; V gene: TRBV7-6; clone size: .; D gene: .; CDR3 DNA: TGTGCCAGCAGCTTAGCCTTGGCAATTGGAAACACCATATATTTT; CDR3 protein: CASSLALAIGNTIYF
J gene: TRBJ1-2; V gene: TRBV5-4; clone size: once; D gene: .; CDR3 DNA: TGTGCCAGCAGCCCGCCCAGGGGCCGGGGTGGCTACACCTTC; CDR3 protein: CASSPPRGRGGYTF
J gene: TRBJ1-5; V gene: TRBV21-1; clone size: .; D gene: .; CDR3 DNA: TGTGCCAGCAGCAAGCCACAGACAGGGGTAGACGAAAATGGCAATCAGCCCCAGCATTTT; CDR3 protein: CASSKPQTGVDENGNQPQHF
J gene: TRBJ1-4; V gene: TRBV7-9; clone size: .; D gene: .; CDR3 DNA: TGTGCCAGCAGCTTATACGGCAGGCCAGCAACTAATGAAAAACTGTTTTTT; CDR3 protein: CASSLYGRPATNEKLFF
J gene: TRBJ2-5; V gene: TRBV10-1; clone size: .; D gene: TRBD1; CDR3 DNA: TGCGCCAGCAGTCACAGGGGAGAGACCCAGTACTTC; CDR3 protein: CASSHRGETQYF
J gene: TRBJ2-3; V gene: TRBV7-8; clone size: .; D gene: .; CDR3 DNA: TGTGCCAGCAGCCCAACGGCAGGGAATACGCAGTATTTT; CDR3 protein: CASSPTAGNTQYF
J gene: TRBJ2-7; V gene: TRBV4-3; clone size: .; D gene: TRBD2; CDR3 DNA: TGCGCCAGCAGCCCGGGACTAGCGGGAGCCTACGAGCAGTACTTC; CDR3 protein: CASSPGLAGAYEQYF
J gene: TRBJ1-3; V gene: TRBV7-2; clone size: .; D gene: .; CDR3 DNA: TGTGCCAGCAGCTCAGGGGCTGGAAACACCATATATTTT; CDR3 protein: CASSSGAGNTIYF
J gene: TRBJ2-2; V gene: TRBV7-9; clone size: .; D gene: .; CDR3 DNA: TGTGCCAGCAGCTTAGCTCGCGACACCGGGGAGCTGTTTTTT; CDR3 protein: CASSLARDTGELFF
J gene: TRBJ2-7; V gene: TRBV19; clone size: .; D gene: TRBD1; CDR3 DNA: TGTGCCAGTAGTATCGGACAGGGGTACGAGCAGTACTTC; CDR3 protein: CASSIGQGYEQYF
J gene: TRBJ2-3; V gene: TRBV19; clone size: .; D gene: TRBD2; CDR3 DNA: TGTGCCAGTAGTTCAGGGACTAGCAGACGCACAGATACGCAGTATTTT; CDR3 protein: CASSSGTSRRTDTQYF
J gene: TRBJ2-1; V gene: TRBV5-1; clone size: .; D gene: TRBD2; CDR3 DNA: TGCGCCAGCAGCTTGAGGGTGCTAGCGGGAGGGCGAGAGCAGTTCTTC; CDR3 protein: CASSLRVLAGGREQFF
J gene: TRBJ2-7; V gene: TRBV27; clone size: .; D gene: TRBD1; CDR3 DNA: TGTGCCAGCAGTTCCCAGGGACAGGGCTACGAGCAGTACTTC; CDR3 protein: CASSSQGQGYEQYF
J gene: TRBJ1-5; V gene: TRBV21-1; clone size: .; D gene: .; CDR3 DNA: TGTGCCAGCAGCAAAGATCCTAGGGGCTTATATAGCAATCAGCCCCAGCATTTT; CDR3 protein: CASSKDPRGLYSNQPQHF
J gene: TRBJ1-1; V gene: TRBV5-1; clone size: .; D gene: TRBD1; CDR3 DNA: TGCGCCAGCAGCTCACGACAGGGTAGATTGAACACTGAAGCTTTCTTT; CDR3 protein: CASSSRQGRLNTEAFF
J gene: TRBJ2-3; V gene: TRBV2; clone size: .; D gene: .; CDR3 DNA: TGTGCCAGCAGACTTTCAGATACGCAGTATTTT; CDR3 protein: CASRLSDTQYF
J gene: TRBJ2-1; V gene: TRBV7-9; clone size: .; D gene: .; CDR3 DNA: TGTGCCAGCCGAACAGGGGACTTAAACTACAATGAGCAGTTCTTC; CDR3 protein: CASRTGDLNYNEQFF
J gene: TRBJ1-1; V gene: TRBV9; clone size: once; D gene: .; CDR3 DNA: TGTGCCAGCAGCGTAGTTTACCGGGTCGGGAACACTGAAGCTTTCTTT; CDR3 protein: CASSVVYRVGNTEAFF
J gene: TRBJ2-7; V gene: TRBV4-2; clone size: few; D gene: .; CDR3 DNA: TGTGCCAGCAGCACCCGGGGTAGCGGACCTCGGGAGCAGTACTTC; CDR3 protein: CASSTRGSGPREQYF
J gene: TRBJ1-3; V gene: TRBV7-6; clone size: .; D gene: .; CDR3 DNA: TGTGCCAGCAGCTTAAGGGCAGGGGCTGGAAACACCATATATTTT; CDR3 protein: CASSLRAGAGNTIYF
J gene: TRBJ2-3; V gene: TRBV2; clone size: .; D gene: .; CDR3 DNA: TGTGCCAGCACTCCCGAGGACTGGGGGGCAGATACGCAGTATTTT; CDR3 protein: CASTPEDWGADTQYF
J gene: TRBJ2-4; V gene: TRBV2; clone size: .; D gene: TRBD1; CDR3 DNA: TGTGCCAGCAGTGAGCAGGGGGTTGGGGCCAAAAACATTCAGTACTTC; CDR3 protein: CASSEQGVGAKNIQYF
J gene: TRBJ1-4; V gene: TRBV7-9; clone size: .; D gene: .; CDR3 DNA: TGTGCCGACTCTGTCCCGGCCTTTAATGAAAAACTGTTTTTT; CDR3 protein: CADSVPAFNEKLFF
J gene: TRBJ2-1; V gene: TRBV11-3; clone size: .; D gene: .; CDR3 DNA: TGTGCCAGCAGCTTAGTGGCGACAGGCCGGGGCTACAATGAGCAGTTCTTC; CDR3 protein: CASSLVATGRGYNEQFF
J gene: TRBJ2-7; V gene: TRBV6-2/TRBV6-3; clone size: .; D gene: .; CDR3 DNA: TGTGCCAGCAGTTCGCAATTGACAGCGACTAGAATCTACGAGCAGTACTTC; CDR3 protein: CASSSQLTATRIYEQYF
J gene: TRBJ2-7; V gene: TRBV12-5; clone size: once; D gene: .; CDR3 DNA: TGTGCTAGTGGTTTGGGCAGGGGGGCGAAGGGGAGCTCCTACGAGCAGTACTTC; CDR3 protein: CASGLGRGAKGSSYEQYF
J gene: TRBJ1-1; V gene: TRBV12-3/TRBV12-4; clone size: .; D gene: .; CDR3 DNA: TGTGCCAGCAGTGGGCAGAAGGTGATGGCTTTCTTT; CDR3 protein: CASSGQKVMAFF
J gene: TRBJ1-6; V gene: TRBV7-9; clone size: .; D gene: TRBD1; CDR3 DNA: TGTGCCAGCAGCCGCGACAGGGGGAGTGATTCACCCCTCCACTTT; CDR3 protein: CASSRDRGSDSPLHF